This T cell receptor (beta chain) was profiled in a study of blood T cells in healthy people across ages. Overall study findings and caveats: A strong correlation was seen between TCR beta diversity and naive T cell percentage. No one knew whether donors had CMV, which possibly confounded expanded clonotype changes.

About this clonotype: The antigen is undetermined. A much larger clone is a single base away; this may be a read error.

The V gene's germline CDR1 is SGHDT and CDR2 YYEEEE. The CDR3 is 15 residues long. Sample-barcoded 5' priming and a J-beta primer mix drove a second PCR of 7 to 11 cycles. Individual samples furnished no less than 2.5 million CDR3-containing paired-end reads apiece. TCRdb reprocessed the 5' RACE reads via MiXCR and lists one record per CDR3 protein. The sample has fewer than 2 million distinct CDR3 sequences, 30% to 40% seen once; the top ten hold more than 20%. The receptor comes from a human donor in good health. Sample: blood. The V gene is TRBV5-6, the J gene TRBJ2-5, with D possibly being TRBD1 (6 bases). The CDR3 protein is CTSSFLGAPQETQYF. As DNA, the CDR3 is TGTACCAGCAGCTTTTTGGGGGCCCCCCAAGAGACCCAGTACTTC.